The 21 T cell receptor beta chains below all came from one sample that was sequenced in a study of cytomegalovirus exposure and HLA in healthy donors. A multiplex PCR was run with 60 Vbeta primers and 13 Jbeta primers. Sequencing was performed with immunoSEQ multiplex PCR; in TCRdb, only in-frame clones are kept and a portion is missing. The top ten hold about 1.3% of the sample, which has about 160,000 clones, approximately 77% seen once. Source material: PBMCs. All receptors come from a man between 18 and 29 years old in good health and CMV-seronegative.

The chain uses TRBV7-8 and TRBJ1-2, with D tentatively TRBD1 (6 bases). CDR3 length: 16 amino acids. The ends were cut back, 5 bases at V and 8 bases at J, with 24 bases in the middle. CDR1 and CDR2 (germline): SGHVS, FQNEAQ. The CDR3 here is CASSKPQGPRWEGYTF. DNA for the CDR3: TGTGCCAGCAGCAAACCACAGGGACCGCGGTGGGAAGGCTACACCTTC.

The chain joins TRBV6-6 to TRBJ2-1; 13 bases line up with TRBD2. The V segment lost 6 bases and the J segment 7 bases; nucleotides outside the gene matches: 9. The CDR3 contains 16 residues. Germline V gene sequence: CDR1 MNHNY, CDR2 SVGAGI (reference sequence). CDR3: CASSPPGTSGTNEQFF. DNA of the CDR3: TGTGCCAGCAGCCCCCCCGGGACTAGCGGGACTAATGAGCAGTTCTTC.

This rearrangement joins TRBV6-5 to TRBJ1-5; no definite D call. V was shortened by 9 bases and J by 3 bases, with 12 bases between the two germline ends. CDR1 and CDR2 from the germline V gene are MNHEY and SVGAGI. The CDR3 covers 13 residues. As DNA, the CDR3 is TGTGCCAGTTCTATACGCGCCAATCAGCCCCAGCATTTT. Its translation is CASSIRANQPQHF.

This rearrangement joins TRBV19 to TRBJ1-1, with D hard to call. CDR3 length: 13 residues. V was shortened by 1 base and J by 11 bases, with 14 bases between the two germline ends. Per germline, CDR1 LNHDA and CDR2 SQIVND (reference sequence). The CDR3 is CASSIAALGEAFF. CDR3 sequence (DNA): TGTGCCAGTAGTATAGCTGCCCTGGGCGAGGCTTTCTTT.

This clone has more than one count but fewer than ten. CDR3 sequence reads: CATAGGEAFF. DNA of the CDR3: TGTGCCACCGCCGGGGGTGAAGCTTTCTTT. The chain carries TRBV7-9 and TRBJ1-1; D might be TRBD1 (5 bases). Germline CDR1 reads SEHNR; CDR2 reads FQNEAQ (reference sequence). The CDR3 covers 10 residues. V was shortened by 10 bases and J by 7 bases, with 10 bases between the two germline ends.

This chain connects TRBV4-3 to TRBJ1-5; 11 nucleotides match TRBD1. With 4 bases clipped from V and 8 bases from J, the junction kept 7 bases outside the gene matches. The CDR3 extends over 15 amino acids. Germline V CDR1 and CDR2: LGHNA, YSLEER. As DNA, the CDR3 is TGCGCCAGCAGCCGGTACCGGGACAGGGGGGAGCCCCAGCATTTT. Protein product: CASSRYRDRGEPQHF.

The chain has TRBV7-9 and TRBJ2-7; 8 nucleotides match TRBD2. The germline gives CDR1 SEHNR, CDR2 FQNEAQ (reference sequence). Trimming took 6 bases from V and 3 from J; bases not matched to a gene: 10. The CDR3 has 15 amino acids. As DNA, the CDR3 is TGTGCCAGCAGTCTATCGAGCGGGAGTAACTACGAGCAGTACTTC. Amino acid sequence: CASSLSSGSNYEQYF.

J is TRBJ2-7 and V is TRBV11-2; 7 positions match TRBD1. Germline V gene data show CDR1 as SGHAT and CDR2 as FQNNGV. The V segment lost 1 base and the J segment 0 bases; nucleotides outside the gene matches: 3. The CDR3 contains 15 residues. The CDR3 here is CASSLAGTVSYEQYF. In nucleotides, the CDR3 is TGTGCCAGCAGCTTAGCGGGGACAGTCTCCTACGAGCAGTACTTC.

The chain has TRBV19 and TRBJ2-3; TRBD1 agrees at 7 bases. CDR3 length equals 14 residues. The trim removed 6 bases at V and 4 bases at J, leaving 7 bases unmatched. Looked up from germline, CDR1 is LNHDA and CDR2 is SQIVND (reference sequence). The CDR3 reads CASRDLTGPDTQYF. The CDR3, as DNA: TGTGCCAGTAGGGATCTGACAGGGCCAGATACGCAGTATTTT. Full variable domain (remainder filled in from reference TRBV19 and TRBJ2-3): DGGITQSPKYLFRKEGQNVTLSCEQNLNHDAMYWYRQDPGQGLRLIYYSQIVNDFQKGDIAEGYSVSREKKESFPLTVTSAQKNPTAFYLCASRDLTGPDTQYFGPGTRLTVL.

The V and J genes are TRBV5-1 and TRBJ2-7, with TRBD1 as a possible D gene (6 bases). The CDR3 is 16 amino acids. Trimming cost V 4 bases and J 0 bases, with 17 bases left between them. Germline-derived CDR1 and CDR2 are SGHRS and YFSETQ. The chain's CDR3 is CASSTDRTTYSYEQYF. The CDR3 nucleotides are TGCGCCAGCAGCACGGACAGAACAACATACTCCTACGAGCAGTACTTC. The full variable domain, with the rest looked up from reference TRBV5-1 and TRBJ2-7, is KAGVTQTPRYLIKTRGQQVTLSCSPISGHRSVSWYQQTPGQGLQFLFEYFSETQRNKGNFPGRFSGRQFSNSRSEMNVSTLELGDSALYLCASSTDRTTYSYEQYFGPGTRLTVT.

This chain joins TRBV18 and TRBJ1-4, with TRBD1 matching 7 bases. The CDR3 extends over 15 amino acids. CDR1 is KGHSH, CDR2 LQKENI, per germline. Trimming took 4 bases from V and 8 from J; bases not matched to a gene: 10. The CDR3 DNA follows: TGTGCCAGCTCACGCGGGAAGGGGGCAGGAGAAAAACTGTTTTTT. Amino acid sequence: CASSRGKGAGEKLFF.

This rearrangement joins TRBV27 to TRBJ1-5; TRBD1 is a possible D gene (5 bases). Trimming left V 8 bases short and J 0 bases short, with 8 bases between. CDR1 is MNHEY and CDR2 is SMNVEV in the germline V gene (reference sequence). The CDR3 length is 13 residues. CDR3 residues: CASRTNSNQPQHF. The CDR3 DNA reads TGTGCCAGCCGGACAAATAGCAATCAGCCCCAGCATTTT.

The chain employs TRBV6-4 and TRBJ2-1; D possibly corresponds to TRBD2 (6 bases). CDR3 length equals 22 residues. CDR1 MRHNA and CDR2 SNTAGT come from the germline V gene. The V gene lost 2 bases and the J gene lost 0 bases, with 29 bases spanning the gap. The CDR3 sequence: CASSDREWGSGLFGCSYNEQFF. For the CDR3, the DNA is TGTGCCAGCAGTGACCGGGAATGGGGTAGCGGATTATTTGGATGCTCCTACAATGAGCAGTTCTTC.

V is TRBV4-1 and J is TRBJ1-2; D is perhaps TRBD1 (5 bases). The CDR3 extends over 15 amino acids. In germline, CDR1 is MGHRA, CDR2 YSYEKL. V was cut by 4 bases and J by 2 bases, with 14 bases left in between. CDR3 sequence (DNA): TGCGCCAGCAGCCTGGAATCTTCAGGGAACTATGGCTACACCTTC. Its protein product is CASSLESSGNYGYTF.

The chain links TRBV4-1 to TRBJ1-3; TRBD1 aligns across 8 bases. With V trimmed by 0 bases and J by 8 bases, 3 bases remained unmatched. CDR3 length: 14 amino acids. CDR1 and CDR2 (germline): MGHRA, YSYEKL. The CDR3 sequence: CASSQEMTGDTIYF. The DNA of the CDR3 is TGCGCCAGCAGCCAAGAGATGACAGGGGACACCATATATTTT.

The chain combines TRBV7-8 with TRBJ1-4; D uncertain. V lost 1 base, J lost 7 bases, and 16 bases lay in between. The CDR3 loop spans 16 amino acids. Germline loops: CDR1 SGHVS, CDR2 FQNEAQ. The chain's CDR3 is CASSLGSRGWGEKLFF. CDR3 nucleotides: TGTGCCAGCAGCTTAGGGTCGAGAGGGTGGGGTGAAAAACTGTTTTTT.

The V gene is TRBV2, the J gene TRBJ2-1, with TRBD1 as a possible D gene (7 bases). Germline-derived CDR1 and CDR2 are SNHLY and FYNNEI. The V end lost 6 bases, the J end lost 3 bases, and 15 bases lay between the germline ends. The CDR3 has 15 residues. In nucleotides, the CDR3 is TGTGCCAGCAGGGCGGGACAGACTATCTACAATGAGCAGTTCTTC. This gives the protein CASRAGQTIYNEQFF.

The chain links TRBV5-1 to TRBJ2-3, with 10 nucleotides matching TRBD2. This CDR3 comprises 20 residues. The V and J ends lost 4 bases and 0 bases, in that order; junction bases with no gene match: 17. The germline CDR1 and CDR2 sequences are SGHRS and YFSETQ. Here the CDR3 reads CASSRGETSGNKPSTDTQYF. Written as DNA, the CDR3 is TGCGCCAGCAGCCGGGGGGAAACTAGCGGGAACAAACCCAGCACAGATACGCAGTATTTT.

The J gene is TRBJ2-5, the V gene TRBV9, with D possibly TRBD1 on 5 matching bases. V was shortened by 2 bases and J by 7 bases, with 12 bases between the two germline ends. The CDR3 loop spans 13 amino acids. Germline V gene lookup returns CDR1 SGDLS and CDR2 YYNGEE. Here the CDR3 reads CASSVQGDGTQYF. The DNA for the CDR3 is TGTGCCAGCAGCGTGCAGGGTGATGGGACCCAGTACTTC.

The table lists this clone with a count of one. V is TRBV5-4 and J is TRBJ2-2; 9 bases are shared with TRBD1. Trimming cost V 7 bases and J 5 bases; bases outside gene matches: 6. This CDR3 contains 14 residues. CDR1 is SGHNT and CDR2 is YYREEE in the germline V gene (reference sequence). The DNA of the CDR3 is TGTGCCAGCTCCCCGGACAGGGGTACCGGGGAGCTGTTTTTT. Its translation: CASSPDRGTGELFF.

The chain uses TRBV4-3 and TRBJ2-1; 9 bases fit TRBD1. This CDR3 comprises 17 residues. Trimming at V came to 3 bases and at J to 7 bases, leaving 13 bases not matched to a gene. Germline CDR1 LGHNA, CDR2 YSLEER. CDR3 protein: CASSQKPATGTGNEQFF. Here the CDR3 DNA reads TGCGCCAGCAGCCAGAAGCCGGCTACCGGGACAGGGAATGAGCAGTTCTTC.